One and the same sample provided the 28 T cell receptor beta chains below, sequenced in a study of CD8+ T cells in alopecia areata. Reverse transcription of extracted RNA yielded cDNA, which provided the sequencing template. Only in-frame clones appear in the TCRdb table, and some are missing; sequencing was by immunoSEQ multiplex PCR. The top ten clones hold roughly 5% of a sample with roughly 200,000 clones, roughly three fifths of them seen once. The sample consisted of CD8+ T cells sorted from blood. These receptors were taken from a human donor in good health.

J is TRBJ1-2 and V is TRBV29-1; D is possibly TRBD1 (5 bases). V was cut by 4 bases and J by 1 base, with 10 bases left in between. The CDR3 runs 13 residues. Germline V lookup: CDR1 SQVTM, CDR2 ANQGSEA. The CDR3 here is CSVVAGINYGYTF. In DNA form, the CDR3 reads TGCAGCGTTGTCGCAGGGATTAACTATGGCTACACCTTC. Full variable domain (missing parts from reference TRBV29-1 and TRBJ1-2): SAVISQKPSRDICQRGTSLTIQCQVDSQVTMMFWYRQQPGQSLTLIATANQGSEATYESGFVIDKFPISRPNLTFSTLTVSNMSPEDSSIYLCSVVAGINYGYTFGSGTRLTVV.

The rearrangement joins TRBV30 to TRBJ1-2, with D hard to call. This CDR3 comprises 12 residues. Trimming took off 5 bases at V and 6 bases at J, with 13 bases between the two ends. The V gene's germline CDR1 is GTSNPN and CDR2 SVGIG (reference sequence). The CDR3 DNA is TGTGCCTGGGGTTTGGGTGGGGATGGCTACACCTTC. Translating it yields CAWGLGGDGYTF.

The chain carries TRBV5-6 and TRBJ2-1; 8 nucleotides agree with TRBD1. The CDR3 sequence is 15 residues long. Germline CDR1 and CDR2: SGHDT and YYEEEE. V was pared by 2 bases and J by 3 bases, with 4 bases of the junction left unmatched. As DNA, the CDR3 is TGTGCCAGCAGCTTCGGACAGGGTGGCTACAATGAGCAGTTCTTC. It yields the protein CASSFGQGGYNEQFF.

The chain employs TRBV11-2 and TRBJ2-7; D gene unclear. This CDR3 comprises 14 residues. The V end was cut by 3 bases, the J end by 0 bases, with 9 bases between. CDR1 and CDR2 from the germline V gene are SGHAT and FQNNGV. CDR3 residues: CASSFGASSYEQYF. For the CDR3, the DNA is TGTGCCAGCAGCTTCGGCGCCAGCTCCTACGAGCAGTACTTC.

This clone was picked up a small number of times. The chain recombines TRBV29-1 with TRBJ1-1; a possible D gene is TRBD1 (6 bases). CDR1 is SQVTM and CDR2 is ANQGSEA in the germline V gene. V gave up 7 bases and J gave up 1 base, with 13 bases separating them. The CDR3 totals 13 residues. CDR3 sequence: CSAPGTQNTEAFF. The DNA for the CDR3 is TGCAGCGCTCCCGGGACACAGAACACTGAAGCTTTCTTT.

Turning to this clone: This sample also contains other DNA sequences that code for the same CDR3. The CDR3 spells CASSDLAYEQYF. CDR3 DNA sequence: TGTGCCAGCAGTGACCTGGCATACGAGCAGTACTTC. The J gene is TRBJ2-7, the V gene TRBV2; D is uncertain. The CDR3 has 12 amino acids. The V end was cut by 3 bases, the J end by 4 bases, with 7 bases between. Per the germline V gene, CDR1 is SNHLY and CDR2 is FYNNEI.

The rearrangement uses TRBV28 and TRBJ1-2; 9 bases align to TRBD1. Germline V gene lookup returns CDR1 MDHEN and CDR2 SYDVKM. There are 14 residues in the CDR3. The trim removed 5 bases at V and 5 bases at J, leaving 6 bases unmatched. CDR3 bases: TGTGCCAGCAGTATCCGGGACAGGGTTTATGGCTACACCTTC. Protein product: CASSIRDRVYGYTF.

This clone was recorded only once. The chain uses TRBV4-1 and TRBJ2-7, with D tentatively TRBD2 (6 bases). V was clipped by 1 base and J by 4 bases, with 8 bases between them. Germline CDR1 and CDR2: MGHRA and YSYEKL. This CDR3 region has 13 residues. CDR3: CASSQVGGYEQYF. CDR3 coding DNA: TGCGCCAGCAGCCAAGTCGGGGGTTACGAGCAGTACTTC.

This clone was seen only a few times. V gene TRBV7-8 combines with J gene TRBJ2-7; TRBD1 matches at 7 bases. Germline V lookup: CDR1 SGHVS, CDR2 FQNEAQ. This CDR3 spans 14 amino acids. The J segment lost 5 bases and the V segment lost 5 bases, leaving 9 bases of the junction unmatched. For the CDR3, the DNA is TGTGCCAGCAGCCCACGGGACAGCATAGACGAGCAGTACTTC. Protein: CASSPRDSIDEQYF.

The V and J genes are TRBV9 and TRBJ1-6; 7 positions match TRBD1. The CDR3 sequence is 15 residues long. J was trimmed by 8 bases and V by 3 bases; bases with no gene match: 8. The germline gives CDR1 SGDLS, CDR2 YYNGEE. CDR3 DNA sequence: TGTGCCAGCAGCGGTTCTAGGACAGGATATTCACCCCTCCACTTT. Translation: CASSGSRTGYSPLHF.

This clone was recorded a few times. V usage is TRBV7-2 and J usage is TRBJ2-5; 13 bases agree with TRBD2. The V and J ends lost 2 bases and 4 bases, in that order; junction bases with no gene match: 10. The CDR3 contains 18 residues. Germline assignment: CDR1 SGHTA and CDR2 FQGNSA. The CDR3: CASSLPTSGGPLGETQYF. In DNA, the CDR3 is TGTGCCAGCAGCTTACCGACTAGCGGGGGGCCATTGGGAGAGACCCAGTACTTC.

CDR3 bases: TGTGCCAGCACTAAAGGCAGGCTGGGCGACGAGCAGTACTTC. Translating it yields CASTKGRLGDEQYF. This chain joins TRBV6-5 and TRBJ2-7; D not certain. Germline assignment: CDR1 MNHEY and CDR2 SVGAGI. CDR3 length: 14 residues. Between the trimmed V and J ends, which lost 7 bases and 5 bases, there was a span of 18 bases.

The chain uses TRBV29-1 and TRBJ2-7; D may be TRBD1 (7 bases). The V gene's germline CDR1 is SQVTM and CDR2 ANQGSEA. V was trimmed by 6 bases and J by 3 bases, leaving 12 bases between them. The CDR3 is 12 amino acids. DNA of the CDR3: TGCAGCGTGGAGGGACAGAACTACGAGCAGTACTTC. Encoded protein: CSVEGQNYEQYF.

CDR3 nucleotides: TGTGCCACCGCCCCGGGGAGCAATCAGCCCCAGCATTTT. Its translation: CATAPGSNQPQHF. The rearrangement uses TRBV6-5 and TRBJ1-5; no firm D call. This CDR3 has 13 amino acids. Germline assignment: CDR1 MNHEY and CDR2 SVGAGI. Trimming took 10 bases from V and 1 from J, leaving 11 bases between them.

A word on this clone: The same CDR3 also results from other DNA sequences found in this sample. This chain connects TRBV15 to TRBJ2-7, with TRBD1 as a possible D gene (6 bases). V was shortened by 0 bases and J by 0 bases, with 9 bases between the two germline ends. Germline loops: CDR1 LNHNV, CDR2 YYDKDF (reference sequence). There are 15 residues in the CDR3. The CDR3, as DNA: TGTGCCACCAGCAGAGAGGACAGTAGCTCCTACGAGCAGTACTTC. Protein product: CATSREDSSSYEQYF.

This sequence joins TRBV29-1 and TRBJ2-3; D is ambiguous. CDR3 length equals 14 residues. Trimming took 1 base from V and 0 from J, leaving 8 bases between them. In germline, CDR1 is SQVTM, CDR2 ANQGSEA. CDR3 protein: CSVEGLASTDTQYF. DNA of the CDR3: TGCAGCGTTGAAGGACTGGCTAGCACAGATACGCAGTATTTT.

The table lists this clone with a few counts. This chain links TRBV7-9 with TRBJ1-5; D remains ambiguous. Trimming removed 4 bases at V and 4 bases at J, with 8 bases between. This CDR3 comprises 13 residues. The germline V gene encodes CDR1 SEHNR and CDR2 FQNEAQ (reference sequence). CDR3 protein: CASSWGRNQPQHF. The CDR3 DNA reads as TGTGCCAGCAGCTGGGGTAGAAATCAGCCCCAGCATTTT. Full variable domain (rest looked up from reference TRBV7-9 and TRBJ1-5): DTGVSQNPRHKITKRGQNVTFRCDPISEHNRLYWYRQTLGQGPEFLTYFQNEAQLEKSRLLSDRFSAERPKGSFSTLEIQRTEQGDSAMYLCASSWGRNQPQHFGDGTRLSIL.

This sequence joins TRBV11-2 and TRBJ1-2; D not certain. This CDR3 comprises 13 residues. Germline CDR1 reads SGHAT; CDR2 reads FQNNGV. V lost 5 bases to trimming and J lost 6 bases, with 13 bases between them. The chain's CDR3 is CASSLFGEHGYTF. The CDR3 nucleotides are TGTGCCAGCAGCCTCTTCGGGGAACATGGCTACACCTTC.

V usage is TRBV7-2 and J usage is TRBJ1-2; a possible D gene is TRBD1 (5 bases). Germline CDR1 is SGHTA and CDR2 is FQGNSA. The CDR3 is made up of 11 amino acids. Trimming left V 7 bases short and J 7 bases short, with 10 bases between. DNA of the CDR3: TGTGCCAGCACAGGGAGAGGTGGCTACACCTTC. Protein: CASTGRGGYTF.

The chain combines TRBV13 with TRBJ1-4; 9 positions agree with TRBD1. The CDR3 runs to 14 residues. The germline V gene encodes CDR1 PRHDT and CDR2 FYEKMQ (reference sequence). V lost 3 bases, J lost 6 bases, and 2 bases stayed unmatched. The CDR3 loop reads CASSFRDRDEKLFF. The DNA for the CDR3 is TGTGCCAGCAGCTTCCGGGACAGGGATGAAAAACTGTTTTTT.

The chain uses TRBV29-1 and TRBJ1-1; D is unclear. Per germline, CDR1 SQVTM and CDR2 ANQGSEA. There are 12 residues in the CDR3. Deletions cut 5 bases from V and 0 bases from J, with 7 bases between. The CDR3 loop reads CSVNELNTEAFF. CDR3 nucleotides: TGCAGCGTTAACGAGTTGAACACTGAAGCTTTCTTT. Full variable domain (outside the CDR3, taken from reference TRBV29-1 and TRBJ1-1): SAVISQKPSRDICQRGTSLTIQCQVDSQVTMMFWYRQQPGQSLTLIATANQGSEATYESGFVIDKFPISRPNLTFSTLTVSNMSPEDSSIYLCSVNELNTEAFFGQGTRLTVV.

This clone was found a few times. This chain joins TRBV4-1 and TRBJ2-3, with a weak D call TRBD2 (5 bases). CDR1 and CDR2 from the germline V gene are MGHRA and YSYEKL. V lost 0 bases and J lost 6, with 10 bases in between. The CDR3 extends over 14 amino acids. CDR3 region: CASSQEEGTDTQYF. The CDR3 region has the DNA TGCGCCAGCAGCCAAGAAGAGGGTACGGATACGCAGTATTTT.

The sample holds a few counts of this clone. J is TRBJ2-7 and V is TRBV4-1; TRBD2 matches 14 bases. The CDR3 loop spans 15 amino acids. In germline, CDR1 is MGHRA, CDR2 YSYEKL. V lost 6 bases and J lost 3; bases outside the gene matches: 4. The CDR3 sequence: CASRFGTSGGYEQYF. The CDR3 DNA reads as TGCGCCAGCAGATTCGGGACTAGCGGGGGCTACGAGCAGTACTTC.

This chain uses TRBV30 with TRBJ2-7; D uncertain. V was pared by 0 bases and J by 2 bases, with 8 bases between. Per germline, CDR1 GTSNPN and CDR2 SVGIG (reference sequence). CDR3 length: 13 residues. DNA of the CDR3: TGTGCCTGGAGTGTATTTCAGCCCTACGAGCAGTACTTC. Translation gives CAWSVFQPYEQYF. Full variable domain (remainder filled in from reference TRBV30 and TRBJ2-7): SQTIHQWPATLVQPVGSPLSLECTVEGTSNPNLYWYRQAAGRGLQLLFYSVGIGQISSEVPQNLSASRPQDRQFILSSKKLLLSDSGFYLCAWSVFQPYEQYFGPGTRLTVT.

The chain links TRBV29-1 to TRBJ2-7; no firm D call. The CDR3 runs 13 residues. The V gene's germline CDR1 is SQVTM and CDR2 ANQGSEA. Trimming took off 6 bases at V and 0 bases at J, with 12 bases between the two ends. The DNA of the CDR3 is TGCAGCGTCCTTCAATCAGACTCCTACGAGCAGTACTTC. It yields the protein CSVLQSDSYEQYF.

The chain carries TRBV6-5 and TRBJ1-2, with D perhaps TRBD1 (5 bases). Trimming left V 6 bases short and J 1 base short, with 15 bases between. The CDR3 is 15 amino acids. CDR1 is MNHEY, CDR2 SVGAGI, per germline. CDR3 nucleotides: TGTGCCAGCAGCCCTCGGGGCGGAGTTAACTATGGCTACACCTTC. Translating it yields CASSPRGGVNYGYTF.

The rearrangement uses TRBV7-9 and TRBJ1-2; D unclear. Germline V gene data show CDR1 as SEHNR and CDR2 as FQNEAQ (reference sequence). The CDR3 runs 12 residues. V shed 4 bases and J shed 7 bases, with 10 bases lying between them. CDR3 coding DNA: TGTGCCAGCAGCTCCCCCACGGGTGGCTACACCTTC. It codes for CASSSPTGGYTF.

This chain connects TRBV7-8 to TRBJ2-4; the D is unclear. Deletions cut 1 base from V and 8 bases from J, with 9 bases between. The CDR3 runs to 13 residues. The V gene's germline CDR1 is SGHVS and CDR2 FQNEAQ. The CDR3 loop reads CASSLVSWDIQYF. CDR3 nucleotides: TGTGCCAGCAGCTTAGTTTCGTGGGACATTCAGTACTTC. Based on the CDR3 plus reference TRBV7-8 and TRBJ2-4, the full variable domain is GAGVSQSPRYKVAKRGQDVALRCDPISGHVSLFWYQQALGQGPEFLTYFQNEAQLDKSGLPSDRFFAERPEGSVSTLKIQRTQQEDSAVYLCASSLVSWDIQYFGAGTRLSVL.